This TCR beta chain was identified during a study of T-cell reconstitution after alpha-beta-depleted transplantation in children. Preparation of the TCRbeta library involved a method that used unique molecular identifiers. TCRdb called the PCR reads again in MiXCR, with one record for every CDR3 protein. The sample includes some 400,000 distinct CDR3 sequences, roughly 22% seen only once; the top ten take 3% to 4.5%. Here the sequenced sample was PBMCs from the stem cell graft donor, taken from the stem cell graft. The TCR sequence derives from a human donor who donated a stem cell graft to a child with acute myeloid leukemia.

CDR3 in DNA: TGTGCCAGCAGCCATCGACTAATAGGGGGCTCTAACAATGAGCAGTTCTTC. Protein product: CASSHRLIGGSNNEQFF. The chain links TRBV14 to TRBJ2-1; 7 positions agree with TRBD1. The germline V gene has CDR1 SGHDN and CDR2 FVKESK. This CDR3 contains 17 residues. The J segment lost 5 bases and the V segment lost 3 bases, leaving 13 bases of the junction unmatched.